Described below is a single T cell receptor beta chain sequence and its context. What it binds is not known. PCR was performed using 60 Vbeta and 13 Jbeta primers. This table comes from immunoSEQ multiplex PCR, and its TCRdb copy is limited to in-frame clones, with some not included. The sample lists around 68,000 clones; around 70% were seen once. This sample is part of a study of cytomegalovirus exposure and HLA in healthy donors. Germline CDR1 and CDR2: SGHTA and FQGTGA. After removal of 4 bases from V and 6 bases from J, the junction contained 9 bases not matched to a gene. The CDR3 contains 17 residues. The study, taken as a whole, reports: Later analysis identified 16,000 or so TCR beta sequences associated with HLA alleles, using a false discovery rate threshold of 0.05. In a later analysis, DRB1 alleles had the most associated TCRs; HLA-C alleles the fewest. Sequencing had likely introduced a cluster of highly shared sequence variants as an artifact.

This receptor was obtained from a woman aged 25 to 39 in good health and CMV-seronegative. The chain couples TRBV7-3 to TRBJ2-2; 12 bases match TRBD1. The sequencing sample was made of PBMCs. The CDR3 DNA sequence: TGTGCCAGCAGCTCGTCCCGGGACAGGGGGCGCTCCGGGGAGCTGTTTTTT. This translates into CASSSSRDRGRSGELFF.